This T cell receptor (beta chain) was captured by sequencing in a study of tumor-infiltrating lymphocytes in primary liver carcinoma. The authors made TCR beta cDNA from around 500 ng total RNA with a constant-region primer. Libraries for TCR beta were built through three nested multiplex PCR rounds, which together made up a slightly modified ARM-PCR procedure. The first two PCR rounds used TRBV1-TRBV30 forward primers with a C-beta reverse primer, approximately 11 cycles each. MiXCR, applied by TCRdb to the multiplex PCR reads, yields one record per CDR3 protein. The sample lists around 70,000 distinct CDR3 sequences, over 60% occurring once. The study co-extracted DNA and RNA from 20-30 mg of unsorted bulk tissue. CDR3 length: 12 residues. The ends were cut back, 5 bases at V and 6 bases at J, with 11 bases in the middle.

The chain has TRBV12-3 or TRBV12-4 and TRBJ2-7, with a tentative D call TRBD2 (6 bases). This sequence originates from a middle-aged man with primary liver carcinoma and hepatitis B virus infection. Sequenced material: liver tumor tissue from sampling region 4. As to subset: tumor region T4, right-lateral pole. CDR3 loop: CASSTGDCEQYF. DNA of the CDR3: TGTGCCAGCAGTACCGGGGACTGCGAGCAGTACTTC.